This T cell receptor (beta chain) originates from a study of cytomegalovirus exposure and HLA in healthy donors. The protocol was immunoSEQ multiplex PCR, while the TCRdb copy is restricted to in-frame clones and leaves out a portion. The sample consists of around 190,000 clones, 81% of them appearing once. The CDR3 covers 15 residues. CDR1 is SGHNT and CDR2 is YYREEE in the germline V gene (reference sequence). Trimming removed 4 bases at V and 3 bases at J, with 17 bases between. The rearrangement links TRBV5-4 to TRBJ2-7, with D perhaps matching TRBD1 (6 bases). This sequence was found in a woman in her twenties or thirties in good health and CMV-seronegative. The sample taken for sequencing was PBMCs. CDR3 in DNA: TGTGCCAGCAGCCGCGGTGGGGACACTGGCTACGAGCAGTACTTC. Translated: CASSRGGDTGYEQYF.